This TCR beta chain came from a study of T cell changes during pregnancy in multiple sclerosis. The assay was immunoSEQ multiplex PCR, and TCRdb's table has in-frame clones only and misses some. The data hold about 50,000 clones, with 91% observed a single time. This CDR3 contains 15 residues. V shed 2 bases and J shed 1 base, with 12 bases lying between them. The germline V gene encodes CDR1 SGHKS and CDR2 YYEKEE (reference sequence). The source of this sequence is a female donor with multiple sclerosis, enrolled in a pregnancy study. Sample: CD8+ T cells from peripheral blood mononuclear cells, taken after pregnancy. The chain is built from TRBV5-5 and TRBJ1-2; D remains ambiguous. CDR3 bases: TGTGCCAGCAGCTTTCGGGTGACCGATAACTATGGCTACACCTTC. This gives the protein CASSFRVTDNYGYTF.